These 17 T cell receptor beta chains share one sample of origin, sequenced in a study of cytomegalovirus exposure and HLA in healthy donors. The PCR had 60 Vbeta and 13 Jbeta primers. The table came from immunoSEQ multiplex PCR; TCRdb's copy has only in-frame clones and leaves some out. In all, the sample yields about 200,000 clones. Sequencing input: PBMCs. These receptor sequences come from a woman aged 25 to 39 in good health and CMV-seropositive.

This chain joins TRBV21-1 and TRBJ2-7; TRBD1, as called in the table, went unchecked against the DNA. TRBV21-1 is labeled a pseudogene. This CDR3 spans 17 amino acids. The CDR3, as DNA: TGTGCCAGCAGCAAAGAAATGTATGGGACAGGGTACGGCGAGCAGTACTTC. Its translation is CASSKEMYGTGYGEQYF.

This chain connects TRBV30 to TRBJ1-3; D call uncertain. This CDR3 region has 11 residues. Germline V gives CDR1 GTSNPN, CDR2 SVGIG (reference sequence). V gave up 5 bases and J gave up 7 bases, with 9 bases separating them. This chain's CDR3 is CAWGGPNTIYF. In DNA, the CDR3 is TGTGCCTGGGGTGGGCCGAACACCATATATTTT.

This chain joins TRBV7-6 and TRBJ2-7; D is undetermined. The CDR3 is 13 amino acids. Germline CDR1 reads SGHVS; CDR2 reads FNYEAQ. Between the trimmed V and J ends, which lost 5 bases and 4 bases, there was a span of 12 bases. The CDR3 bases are TGTGCCAGCAGCCCCTCTACGGGTTACGAGCAGTACTTC. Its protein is CASSPSTGYEQYF.

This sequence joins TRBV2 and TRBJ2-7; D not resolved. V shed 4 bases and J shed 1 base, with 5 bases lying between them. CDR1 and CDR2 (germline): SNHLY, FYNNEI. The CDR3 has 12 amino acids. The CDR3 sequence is CASSVSSYEQYF. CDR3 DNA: TGTGCCAGCAGTGTATCTTCCTACGAGCAGTACTTC.

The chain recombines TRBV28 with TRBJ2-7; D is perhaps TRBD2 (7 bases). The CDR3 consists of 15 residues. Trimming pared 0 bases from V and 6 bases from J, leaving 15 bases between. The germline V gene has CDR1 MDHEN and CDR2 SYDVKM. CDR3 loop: CASSLWGGGAPEQYF. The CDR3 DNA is TGTGCCAGCAGTTTATGGGGAGGGGGGGCACCCGAGCAGTACTTC.

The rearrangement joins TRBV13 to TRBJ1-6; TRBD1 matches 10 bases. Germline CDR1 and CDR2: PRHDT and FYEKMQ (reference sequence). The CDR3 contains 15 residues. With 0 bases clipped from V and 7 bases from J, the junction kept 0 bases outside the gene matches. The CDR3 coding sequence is TGTGCCAGCAGCTTAGGGGGACAGGGGAATTCACCCCTCCACTTT. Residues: CASSLGGQGNSPLHF.

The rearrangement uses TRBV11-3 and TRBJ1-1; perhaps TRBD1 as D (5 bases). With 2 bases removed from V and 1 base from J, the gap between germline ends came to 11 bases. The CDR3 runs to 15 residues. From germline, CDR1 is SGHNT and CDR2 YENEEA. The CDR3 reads CASSLSCRGNTEAFF. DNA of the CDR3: TGTGCCAGCAGCTTAAGTTGTAGGGGGAACACTGAAGCTTTCTTT.

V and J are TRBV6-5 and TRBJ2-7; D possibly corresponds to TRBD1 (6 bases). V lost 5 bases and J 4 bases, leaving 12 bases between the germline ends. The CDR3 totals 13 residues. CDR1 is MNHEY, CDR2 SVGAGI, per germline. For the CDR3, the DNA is TGTGCCAGCAGTCGGACAGAGGGGTACGAGCAGTACTTC. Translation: CASSRTEGYEQYF.

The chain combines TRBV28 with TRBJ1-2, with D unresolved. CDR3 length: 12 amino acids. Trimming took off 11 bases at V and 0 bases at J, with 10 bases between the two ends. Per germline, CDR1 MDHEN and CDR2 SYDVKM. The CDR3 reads CAHGVTNYGYTF. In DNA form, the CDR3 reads TGTGCCCACGGGGTGACTAACTATGGCTACACCTTC.

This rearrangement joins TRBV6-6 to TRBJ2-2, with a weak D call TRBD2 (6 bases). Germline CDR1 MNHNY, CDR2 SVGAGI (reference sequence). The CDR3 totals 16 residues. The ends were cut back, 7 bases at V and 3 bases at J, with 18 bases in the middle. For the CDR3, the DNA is TGTGCCAGCACCGCCCATTACGGGGGAGACACCGGGGAGCTGTTTTTT. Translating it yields CASTAHYGGDTGELFF.

The CDR3 loop is CASRPGTASAEAFF. The CDR3 DNA reads as TGTGCCAGCAGACCGGGGACAGCCAGTGCTGAAGCTTTCTTT. The gene calls are TRBV5-6 and TRBJ1-1, with 7 bases identical to TRBD1. In germline, CDR1 is SGHDT, CDR2 YYEEEE. The ends lost 5 bases at V and 6 bases at J; junction bases unmatched: 10. The CDR3 covers 14 residues.

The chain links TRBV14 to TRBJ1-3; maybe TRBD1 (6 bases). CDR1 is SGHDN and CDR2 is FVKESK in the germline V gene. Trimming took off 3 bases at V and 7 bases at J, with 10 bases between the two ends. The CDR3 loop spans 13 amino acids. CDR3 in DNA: TGTGCCAGCAGCCATGGTCAGGGGAACACCATATATTTT. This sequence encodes CASSHGQGNTIYF.

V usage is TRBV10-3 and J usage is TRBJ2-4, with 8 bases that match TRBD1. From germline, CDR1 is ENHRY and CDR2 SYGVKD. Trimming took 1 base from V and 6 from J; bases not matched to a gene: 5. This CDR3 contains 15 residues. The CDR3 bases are TGTGCCATCAGTGAGTACATTGGACAGGGAAACATTCAGTACTTC. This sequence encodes CAISEYIGQGNIQYF.

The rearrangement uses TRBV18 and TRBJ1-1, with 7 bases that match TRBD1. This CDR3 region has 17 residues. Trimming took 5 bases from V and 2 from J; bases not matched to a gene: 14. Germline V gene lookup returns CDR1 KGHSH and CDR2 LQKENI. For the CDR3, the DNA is TGTGCCAGCTCATCACAGGGGCAGTCAAGGTTAAACACTGAAGCTTTCTTT. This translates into CASSSQGQSRLNTEAFF.

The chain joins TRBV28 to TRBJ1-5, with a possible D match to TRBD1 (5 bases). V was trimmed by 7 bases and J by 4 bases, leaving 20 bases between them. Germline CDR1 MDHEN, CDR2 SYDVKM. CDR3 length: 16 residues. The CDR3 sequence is CASIELGGRANQPQHF. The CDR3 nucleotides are TGTGCCAGCATCGAATTGGGGGGGAGGGCGAATCAGCCCCAGCATTTT. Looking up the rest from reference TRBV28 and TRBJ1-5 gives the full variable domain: DVKVTQSSRYLVKRTGEKVFLECVQDMDHENMFWYRQDPGLGLRLIYFSYDVKMKEKGDIPEGYSVSREKKERFSLILESASTNQTSMYLCASIELGGRANQPQHFGDGTRLSIL.

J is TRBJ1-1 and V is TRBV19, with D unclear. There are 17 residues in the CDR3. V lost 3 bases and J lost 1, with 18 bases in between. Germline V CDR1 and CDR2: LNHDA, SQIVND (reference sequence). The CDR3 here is CASSIHLSPLRNTEAFF. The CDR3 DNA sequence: TGTGCCAGTAGTATTCATCTCTCTCCGCTTAGGAACACTGAAGCTTTCTTT.

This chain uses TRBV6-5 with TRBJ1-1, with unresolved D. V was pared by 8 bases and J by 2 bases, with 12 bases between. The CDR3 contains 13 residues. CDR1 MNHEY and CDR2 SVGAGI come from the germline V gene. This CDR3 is CASQPGSNTEAFF. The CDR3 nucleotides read TGTGCCAGCCAACCGGGGAGCAACACTGAAGCTTTCTTT.